The entry that follows covers one T cell receptor beta chain sequence. What it binds is not known. The junction had 0 bases not matched to a gene; V was cut back by 0 bases and J by 11 bases. Germline V gene data show CDR1 as MDHEN and CDR2 as SYDVKM. CDR3 length: 12 residues. This table comes from immunoSEQ multiplex PCR, and its TCRdb copy is limited to in-frame clones, with some not included. The sample gives 740,000 or so clones, about three quarters of which show up once; around 1.8% is in the top ten. This entry belongs to a study of shared clonotypes between healthy human individuals. Overall study results and limits: Sharing across four donors was highest in naive CD4 (roughly 5%) and lowest in memory CD8 (around 0.4%).

Sequencing input: memory CD4+ T cells sorted from blood. Subset of the sample: CD45RA-negative fraction. The J gene is TRBJ2-3, the V gene TRBV28; 9 bases agree with TRBD2. This sequence originates from a woman in her twenties or thirties in good health. CDR3 coding DNA: TGTGCCAGCAGTTTATGGCGGGGGGGGCAGTATTTT. As protein: CASSLWRGGQYF.